The present entry profiles one TCR beta chain with its context. This record comes from a study of patients and donors after allogeneic stem cell transplantation. TCRdb fed the RT-PCR reads into MiXCR, producing one record per CDR3 protein. The repertoire includes tens of thousands of distinct CDR3 sequences, 5% of them detected once, and 2.5% to 3% sits in the top ten. The CDR3 is made up of 12 amino acids. The V end lost 4 bases, the J end lost 5 bases, and 8 bases lay between the germline ends. CDR1 is SNHLY and CDR2 is FYNNEI in the germline V gene. The specimen sequenced was blood, either unsorted or a sorted T cell fraction (not recorded which). The source of this sequence is a human donor who was either an allogeneic HSCT recipient or a stem cell or donor lymphocyte infusion donor (not recorded which). It is not recorded whose cells these are; they may come from a transplant donor. This chain links TRBV2 with TRBJ2-5; D may be TRBD2 (6 bases). The CDR3 nucleotides read TGTGCCAGCAGTGGCGGGACTGAGACCCAGTACTTC. Translation gives CASSGGTETQYF.